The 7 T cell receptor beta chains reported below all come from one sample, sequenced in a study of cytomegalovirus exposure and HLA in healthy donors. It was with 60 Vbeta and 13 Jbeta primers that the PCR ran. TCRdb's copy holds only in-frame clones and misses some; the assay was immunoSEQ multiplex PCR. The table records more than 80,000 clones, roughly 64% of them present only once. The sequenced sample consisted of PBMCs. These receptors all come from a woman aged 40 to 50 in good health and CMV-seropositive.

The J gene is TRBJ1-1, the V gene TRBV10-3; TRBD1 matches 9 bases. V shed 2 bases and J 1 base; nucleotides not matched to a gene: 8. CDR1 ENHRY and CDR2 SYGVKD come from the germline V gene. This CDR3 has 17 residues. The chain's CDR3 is CAISERIQGARNTEAFF. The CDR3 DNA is TGTGCCATCAGTGAGAGAATACAGGGGGCGAGGAACACTGAAGCTTTCTTT.

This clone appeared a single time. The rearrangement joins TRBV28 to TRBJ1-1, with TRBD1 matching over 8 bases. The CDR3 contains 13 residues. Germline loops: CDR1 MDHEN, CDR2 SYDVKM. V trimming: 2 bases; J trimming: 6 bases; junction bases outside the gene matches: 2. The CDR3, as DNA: TGTGCCAGCAGTTTAATACAGGGGGCTGAAGCTTTCTTT. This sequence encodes CASSLIQGAEAFF.

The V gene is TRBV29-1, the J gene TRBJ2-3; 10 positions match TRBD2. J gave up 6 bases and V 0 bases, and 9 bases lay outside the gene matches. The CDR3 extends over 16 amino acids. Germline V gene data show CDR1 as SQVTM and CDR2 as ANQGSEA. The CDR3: CSVEEGLAGEQDTQYF. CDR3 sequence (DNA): TGCAGCGTTGAAGAGGGCCTAGCGGGAGAACAGGATACGCAGTATTTT.

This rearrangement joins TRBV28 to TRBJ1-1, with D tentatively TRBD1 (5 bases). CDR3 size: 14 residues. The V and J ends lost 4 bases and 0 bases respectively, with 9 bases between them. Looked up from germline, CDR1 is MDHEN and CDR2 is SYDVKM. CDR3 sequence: CASSSETVNTEAFF. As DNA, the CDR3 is TGTGCCAGCAGTTCGGAGACAGTGAACACTGAAGCTTTCTTT. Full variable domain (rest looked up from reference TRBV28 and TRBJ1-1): DVKVTQSSRYLVKRTGEKVFLECVQDMDHENMFWYRQDPGLGLRLIYFSYDVKMKEKGDIPEGYSVSREKKERFSLILESASTNQTSMYLCASSSETVNTEAFFGQGTRLTVV.

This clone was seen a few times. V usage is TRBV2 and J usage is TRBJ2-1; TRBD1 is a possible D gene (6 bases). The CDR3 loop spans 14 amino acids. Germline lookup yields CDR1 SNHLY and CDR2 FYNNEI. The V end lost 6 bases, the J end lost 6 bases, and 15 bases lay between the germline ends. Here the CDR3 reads CASRDTIRGNEQFF. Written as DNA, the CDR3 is TGTGCCAGCAGGGACACTATCAGGGGCAATGAGCAGTTCTTC.

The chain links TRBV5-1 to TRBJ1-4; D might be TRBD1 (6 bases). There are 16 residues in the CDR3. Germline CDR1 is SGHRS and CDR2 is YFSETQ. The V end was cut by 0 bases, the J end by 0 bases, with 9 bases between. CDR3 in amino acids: CASSLGGLATNEKLFF. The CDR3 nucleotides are TGCGCCAGCAGCTTGGGGGGGCTAGCAACTAATGAAAAACTGTTTTTT.

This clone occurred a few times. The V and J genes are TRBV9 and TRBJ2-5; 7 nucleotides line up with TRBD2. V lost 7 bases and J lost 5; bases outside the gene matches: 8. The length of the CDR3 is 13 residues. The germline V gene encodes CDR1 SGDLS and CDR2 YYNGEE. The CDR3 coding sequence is TGTGCCAGCCGCGGGGGAGATGAGGAGACCCAGTACTTC. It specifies CASRGGDEETQYF.